This TCR beta chain was found in a study of blood T cell repertoires in COVID-19. Study summary: T cells, B-cell-depleted T cells, or PBMCs provided the cDNA or gDNA that served as material.

The protocol was immunoSEQ multiplex PCR, while the TCRdb copy is restricted to in-frame clones and leaves out a portion. The sample consists of 150,000 to 200,000 clones, around 82% of them appearing once. This CDR3 is 16 amino acids long. The V end was cut by 3 bases, the J end by 0 bases, with 13 bases between. The V gene's germline CDR1 is MNHNS and CDR2 SASEGT. The chain joins TRBV6-1 to TRBJ2-3; possible D gene TRBD1, 6 bases. Sequencing was carried out using PBMCs or T cells enriched from blood (not recorded which). The receptor was isolated from a woman aged 50 to 60 with acute COVID-19. CDR3 sequence: CASSEAGTPSTDTQYF. CDR3 nucleotides: TGTGCCAGCAGTGAGGCCGGGACACCTAGCACAGATACGCAGTATTTT.